The 19 T cell receptor beta chains reported below all come from one sample, sequenced in a study of response to subunit inactivated influenza vaccine. TCRdb re-called the RT-PCR reads with MiXCR, one entry per CDR3 protein. This table holds under 850,000 distinct CDR3 sequences, approximately 17% found once. The sequencing used PBMCs from blood, collected roughly 5 days after vaccination. The receptors derive from a man in his forties or fifties who received an inactivated influenza vaccine.

The chain has TRBV20-1 and TRBJ1-1, with TRBD1 identical over 9 bases. V gave up 6 bases and J gave up 6 bases; unmatched junction bases: 8. This CDR3 spans 13 amino acids. Germline CDR1 and CDR2: DFQATT and SNEGSKA (reference sequence). CDR3 sequence: CSARDRARAEAFF. The CDR3 DNA reads as TGCAGTGCCCGGGACAGGGCCCGAGCTGAAGCTTTCTTT.

This clonotype has just a few counts. The chain links TRBV28 to TRBJ2-3; no reliable D call. With 3 bases removed from V and 1 base from J, the gap between germline ends came to 8 bases. Germline-derived CDR1 and CDR2 are MDHEN and SYDVKM. The CDR3 runs to 14 residues. CDR3 nucleotide sequence: TGTGCCAGCAGTTTGTGGGGTCGCACAGATACGCAGTATTTT. Amino acid sequence: CASSLWGRTDTQYF.

This clonotype showed up just a few times. The rearrangement joins TRBV20-1 to TRBJ2-7; 10 bases line up with TRBD2. The CDR3 has 18 residues. In germline, CDR1 is DFQATT, CDR2 SNEGSKA (reference sequence). The V and J ends lost 0 bases and 0 bases, in that order; junction bases with no gene match: 11. For the CDR3, the DNA is TGCAGTGCTAGAGATGTAGCGGGAGGCTCCAAAAGCTCCTACGAGCAGTACTTC. It yields the protein CSARDVAGGSKSSYEQYF.

This clonotype has only a few counts. The chain uses TRBV4-2 and TRBJ2-1, with 10 bases aligning to TRBD2. The CDR3 totals 15 residues. Looked up from germline, CDR1 is LGHNA and CDR2 is YNFKEQ. V was clipped by 5 bases and J by 7 bases; unmatched bases: 8. CDR3 DNA sequence: TGTGCCAGCAGCATAACGACTAGCGGGTTAAATGAGCAGTTCTTC. Its protein product is CASSITTSGLNEQFF.

In this sample, this clonotype turned up a few times. The gene calls are TRBV6-2 or TRBV6-3 and TRBJ2-5; D ambiguous. The V gene's germline CDR1 is MNHEY and CDR2 SVGEGT. V was shortened by 5 bases and J by 5 bases, with 6 bases between the two germline ends. CDR3 size: 11 residues. The CDR3 DNA sequence: TGTGCCAGCAGTGGGGTGGAGACCCAGTACTTC. Translated, it gives CASSGVETQYF.

This clonotype was detected only a few times. The chain joins TRBV7-1 to TRBJ1-6; 7 positions match TRBD1. TRBV7-1 is an ORF for which the function is uncertain. V lost 3 bases, J lost 0 bases, and 20 bases stayed unmatched. CDR3 length equals 22 residues. The CDR3 region is CASSSRPLGGQVKPSYNSPLHF. The CDR3 region has the DNA TGTGCCAGCAGCTCCCGACCGCTTGGTGGACAGGTCAAACCCTCCTATAATTCACCCCTCCACTTT.

V gene TRBV27 combines with J gene TRBJ2-2; D is tentatively TRBD1 or TRBD2 (5 bases each). Between the trimmed V and J ends, which lost 6 bases and 4 bases, there was a span of 18 bases. CDR1 MNHEY and CDR2 SMNVEV come from the germline V gene (reference sequence). CDR3 length equals 16 residues. The CDR3 spells CASSPRRDRGTGELFF. The CDR3 DNA is TGTGCCAGCAGCCCCCGCCGGGACCGAGGCACCGGGGAGCTGTTTTTT.

This rearrangement joins TRBV15 to TRBJ2-3, with D perhaps TRBD1 (5 bases). This CDR3 spans 15 amino acids. Germline V gene sequence: CDR1 LNHNV, CDR2 YYDKDF (reference sequence). V gave up 4 bases and J gave up 6 bases, with 17 bases separating them. The CDR3 sequence: CATSKLGASWDTQYF. CDR3 in DNA: TGTGCCACCAGCAAATTAGGGGCCTCATGGGATACGCAGTATTTT.

This clonotype was found a few times. V is TRBV9 and J is TRBJ2-3; 8 nucleotides agree with TRBD2. The CDR3 is made up of 19 amino acids. With 3 bases clipped from V and 0 bases from J, the junction kept 15 bases outside the gene matches. Germline assignment: CDR1 SGDLS and CDR2 YYNGEE. CDR3 nucleotide sequence: TGTGCCAGCAGCGCGGCATCCGTCTTTAGCGGGGCTAGCACAGATACGCAGTATTTT. Its translation: CASSAASVFSGASTDTQYF.

Only a few counts were recorded for this clonotype. The chain has TRBV5-1 and TRBJ2-7; D may be TRBD1 (6 bases). This CDR3 is 16 amino acids long. Between the trimmed V and J ends, which lost 4 bases and 1 base, there was a span of 18 bases. Germline V gives CDR1 SGHRS, CDR2 YFSETQ. The CDR3, as DNA: TGCGCCAGCAGCGGGGTGGACAGTACGCATTCCTACGAGCAGTACTTC. It specifies CASSGVDSTHSYEQYF.

V is TRBV11-2 and J is TRBJ1-2; no firm D call. V was pared by 3 bases and J by 3 bases, with 8 bases between. CDR1 is SGHAT and CDR2 is FQNNGV in the germline V gene. The CDR3 has 13 amino acids. The CDR3 sequence: CASSFVPDYGYTF. DNA for the CDR3: TGTGCCAGCAGCTTTGTGCCAGACTATGGCTACACCTTC. The whole variable domain, remainder taken from reference TRBV11-2 and TRBJ1-2, is EAGVAQSPRYKIIEKRQSVAFWCNPISGHATLYWYQQILGQGPKLLIQFQNNGVVDDSQLPKDRFSAERLKGVDSTLKIQPAKLEDSAVYLCASSFVPDYGYTFGSGTRLTVV.

This clonotype was seen a few times. The chain carries TRBV4-2 and TRBJ2-2, with 9 bases lining up with TRBD1. Germline CDR1 is LGHNA and CDR2 is YNFKEQ. The CDR3 is 14 residues long. V lost 5 bases and J lost 5; bases outside the gene matches: 3. The CDR3 sequence is CASSTGQGTGELFF. DNA for the CDR3: TGTGCCAGCAGCACCGGACAGGGGACCGGGGAGCTGTTTTTT.

This clonotype was observed a handful of times. The chain couples TRBV7-2 to TRBJ2-7, with TRBD2 matching 14 bases. The germline gives CDR1 SGHTA, CDR2 FQGNSA. After removal of 5 bases from V and 6 bases from J, the junction contained 9 bases not matched to a gene. The CDR3 totals 16 residues. The CDR3 here is CASSRTSGGLTLEQYF. CDR3 sequence (DNA): TGTGCCAGCAGCCGGACTAGCGGGGGGCTTACGCTCGAGCAGTACTTC.

Of note for this clonotype: This likely traces to a read error, being one base from a far larger clone. As DNA, the CDR3 is TGCGCCAGCAGCTTGGCGGGACAGGGCCACGAGCAGTACTTC. Translated: CASSLAGQGHEQYF. The rearrangement links TRBV5-1 to TRBJ2-7; 9 nucleotides match TRBD1. Trimming cost V 0 bases and J 5 bases; bases outside gene matches: 3. Germline-derived CDR1 and CDR2 are SGHRS and YFSETQ. CDR3 length equals 14 residues.

This clonotype was observed at least ten times. The chain has TRBV5-1 and TRBJ2-5; 10 bases map to TRBD2. CDR3 length: 15 amino acids. The germline CDR1 and CDR2 sequences are SGHRS and YFSETQ. V was clipped by 1 base and J by 4 bases; unmatched bases: 4. CDR3 bases: TGCGCCAGCAGCTTGCAGAGACTAGCGGGAGAGACCCAGTACTTC. Protein: CASSLQRLAGETQYF.

V is TRBV7-8 and J is TRBJ2-1; 9 bases match TRBD1. With V trimmed by 2 bases and J by 9 bases, 8 bases remained unmatched. Germline V CDR1 and CDR2: SGHVS, FQNEAQ. The CDR3 covers 15 residues. CDR3 protein: CASSLSGTGWGEQFF. CDR3 DNA: TGTGCCAGCAGCTTATCCGGGACAGGGTGGGGTGAGCAGTTCTTC. Full variable domain (rest looked up from reference TRBV7-8 and TRBJ2-1): GAGVSQSPRYKVAKRGQDVALRCDPISGHVSLFWYQQALGQGPEFLTYFQNEAQLDKSGLPSDRFFAERPEGSVSTLKIQRTQQEDSAVYLCASSLSGTGWGEQFFGPGTRLTVL.

V gene TRBV24-1 combines with J gene TRBJ2-1; 7 bases match TRBD1. The CDR3 loop spans 14 amino acids. CDR1 KGHDR and CDR2 SFDVKD come from the germline V gene. Germline trimming cut 9 bases from V and 4 bases from J; bases unmatched to any gene: 8. This CDR3 is CATQPGQTYNEQFF. Here the CDR3 DNA reads TGTGCCACCCAGCCGGGACAGACGTACAATGAGCAGTTCTTC.

This clonotype was counted a few times. V usage is TRBV11-2 and J usage is TRBJ2-2; D call uncertain. Germline-derived CDR1 and CDR2 are SGHAT and FQNNGV. With 0 bases removed from V and 8 bases from J, the gap between germline ends came to 7 bases. The CDR3 totals 13 residues. The CDR3 protein is CASSLDSWGELFF. The CDR3, as DNA: TGTGCCAGCAGCTTAGACTCCTGGGGGGAGCTGTTTTTT.

The chain has TRBV6-6 and TRBJ2-7; TRBD1 might be the D (5 bases). The germline V and J ends were trimmed by 5 bases and 3 bases, with 11 bases remaining between them. CDR3 size: 13 residues. Germline-derived CDR1 and CDR2 are MNHNY and SVGAGI (reference sequence). The DNA of the CDR3 is TGTGCCAGCAGTCTAGACAGTCGCTACGAGCAGTACTTC. Encoded protein: CASSLDSRYEQYF.